This T cell receptor beta chain was sequenced in a study of T cell repertoires in ileal Crohn's disease. The table came from immunoSEQ multiplex PCR; TCRdb's copy has only in-frame clones and leaves some out. The sample lists about 5,400 clones; 82% were seen once. Described time point: inflamed ileum from the surgical specimen. The origin of this receptor is an adult with Crohn's disease. What was sequenced was ileal tissue.

In nucleotides, the CDR3 is TGTGCCAGCAGCGCTGACCTCTATGGCTACACCTTC. This translates into CASSADLYGYTF. This chain connects TRBV7-3 to TRBJ1-2; D gene unclear. This CDR3 has 12 amino acids. Germline loops: CDR1 SGHTA, CDR2 FQGTGA. Deletions cut 5 bases from V and 4 bases from J, with 8 bases between.